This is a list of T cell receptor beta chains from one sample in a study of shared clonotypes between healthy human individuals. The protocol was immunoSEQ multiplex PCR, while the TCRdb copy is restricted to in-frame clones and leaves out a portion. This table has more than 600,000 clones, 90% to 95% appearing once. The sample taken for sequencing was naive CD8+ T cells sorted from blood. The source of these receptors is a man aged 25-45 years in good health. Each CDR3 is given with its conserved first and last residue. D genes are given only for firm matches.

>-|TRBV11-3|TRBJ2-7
TGTGCCAGCAGCTCCGAGGCCGGGGTCGGAGAGCAGTACTTC
CASSSEAGVGEQYF
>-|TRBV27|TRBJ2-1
TGTGCCAGCAGTTTATTAGGCGGGGCCGCCGGGCAGTTCTTC
CASSLLGGAAGQFF
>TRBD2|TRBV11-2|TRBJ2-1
TGTGCCAGCAGCTTCTCTAGCGGGAGGGCCGATGAGCAGTTCTTC
CASSFSSGRADEQFF
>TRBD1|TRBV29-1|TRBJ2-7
TGCAGCGTTGAGGGGCGAGGCGAGACAGGGCACGGGGAGCAGTACTTC
CSVEGRGETGHGEQYF
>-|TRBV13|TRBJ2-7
TGTGCCAGCAGCTCTACCCGGGACTTCTCCTACGAGCAGTACTTC
CASSSTRDFSYEQYF
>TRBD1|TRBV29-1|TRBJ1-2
TGCAGCGATACAGGGGGCCTTAACTATGGCTACACCTTC
CSDTGGLNYGYTF
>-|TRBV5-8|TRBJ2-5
TGTGCCAGCAGAATTTCTTTGGAAGAGACCCAGTACTTC
CASRISLEETQYF
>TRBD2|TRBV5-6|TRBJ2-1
TGTGCCAGCAGCCCCTCAAGGATAGCGGGAGGGGGCCTCTACAATGAGCAGTTCTTC
CASSPSRIAGGGLYNEQFF
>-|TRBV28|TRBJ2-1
TGTGCCAGCGCCCCCAGCAATCCAGCGATATACAATGAGCAGTTCTTC
CASAPSNPAIYNEQFF
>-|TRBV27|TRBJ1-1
TGTGCCAGCAGTTACAAGGGGACTAACGCTGAAGCTTTCTTT
CASSYKGTNAEAFF